The 11 T cell receptor beta chains presented below share a single source sample, sequenced in a study of blood T cell repertoires in COVID-19. Sequenced by immunoSEQ multiplex PCR; TCRdb stores in-frame clones only, minus some. This repertoire shows around 260,000 clones, around nine tenths found once; its top ten account for approximately 9.4%. Sequencing used peripheral blood. All receptors come from a man aged 40-55 years who had recovered from COVID-19.

The chain couples TRBV5-4 to TRBJ2-1; 14 positions match TRBD2. The germline V gene has CDR1 SGHNT and CDR2 YYREEE (reference sequence). This CDR3 is 17 amino acids long. V gave up 3 bases and J gave up 6 bases; unmatched junction bases: 8. CDR3 amino acids: CASSSIRLAGGINEQFF. CDR3 bases: TGTGCCAGCAGCTCTATACGACTAGCGGGGGGGATCAATGAGCAGTTCTTC. The whole variable domain, filled in from reference TRBV5-4 and TRBJ2-1, reads ETGVTQSPTHLIKTRGQQVTLRCSSQSGHNTVSWYQQALGQGPQFIFQYYREEENGRGNFPPRFSGLQFPNYSSELNVNALELDDSALYLCASSSIRLAGGINEQFFGPGTRLTVL.

The chain recombines TRBV18 with TRBJ1-1; TRBD1 agrees at 7 bases. The CDR3 runs to 13 residues. The germline V gene has CDR1 KGHSH and CDR2 LQKENI. J gave up 4 bases and V 4 bases, and 3 bases lay outside the gene matches. For the CDR3, the DNA is TGTGCCAGCTCACAGGGGGCGTTCACTGAAGCTTTCTTT. Its protein is CASSQGAFTEAFF. The full variable domain, in which reference TRBV18 and TRBJ1-1 provide the parts outside the CDR3, is NAGVMQNPRHLVRRRGQEARLRCSPMKGHSHVYWYRQLPEEGLKFMVYLQKENIIDESGMPKERFSAEFPKEGPSILRIQQVVRGDSAAYFCASSQGAFTEAFFGQGTRLTVV.

J is TRBJ1-6 and V is TRBV12-5; TRBD1 aligns across 9 bases. There are 16 residues in the CDR3. CDR1 is LGHNT and CDR2 is FRNRAP in the germline V gene. Trimming took 6 bases from V and 9 from J; bases not matched to a gene: 12. The CDR3 nucleotides are TGTGCTAGTGGCCAGGAAACCGGGACAGGGTTTTCACCCCTCCACTTT. Translated, it gives CASGQETGTGFSPLHF.

The V call is TRBV11-2, the J call TRBJ1-2; a weak D match, TRBD1 (6 bases). The CDR3 spans 13 residues. The germline gives CDR1 SGHAT, CDR2 FQNNGV. The V gene lost 5 bases and the J gene lost 8 bases, with 15 bases spanning the gap. Written as DNA, the CDR3 is TGTGCCAGCAGCCCTAGGGGGTTGGAGGGCTACACCTTC. Protein product: CASSPRGLEGYTF. The entire variable domain, with the rest obtained from reference TRBV11-2 and TRBJ1-2, is as follows: EAGVAQSPRYKIIEKRQSVAFWCNPISGHATLYWYQQILGQGPKLLIQFQNNGVVDDSQLPKDRFSAERLKGVDSTLKIQPAKLEDSAVYLCASSPRGLEGYTFGSGTRLTVV.

This rearrangement joins TRBV7-2 to TRBJ2-1; no clear D gene. Germline V gene lookup returns CDR1 SGHTA and CDR2 FQGNSA. The CDR3 spans 15 residues. V lost 2 bases and J lost 0, with 8 bases in between. This CDR3 reads CASSLMRNSYNEQFF. In nucleotides, the CDR3 is TGTGCCAGCAGCTTAATGCGGAACTCCTACAATGAGCAGTTCTTC.

This chain joins TRBV27 and TRBJ2-5, with a weak D call TRBD1 (5 bases). CDR3 length: 16 amino acids. Deletions cut 8 bases from V and 3 bases from J, with 22 bases between. Per germline, CDR1 MNHEY and CDR2 SMNVEV (reference sequence). DNA of the CDR3: TGTGCCAGCTCCCCTCGTCCCAGGGAAGTTAAAGAGACCCAGTACTTC. This gives the protein CASSPRPREVKETQYF.

The chain carries TRBV19 and TRBJ2-7; the match to TRBD1 covers 9 bases. The length of the CDR3 is 14 residues. Germline V lookup: CDR1 LNHDA, CDR2 SQIVND (reference sequence). V shed 5 bases, J shed 2 bases, and the junction held 4 bases outside the gene matches. The DNA of the CDR3 is TGTGCCAGTAGTCCGGGACAGGGACCCTACGAGCAGTACTTC. It is translated as CASSPGQGPYEQYF.

The chain employs TRBV25-1 and TRBJ2-3; D gene uncertain. CDR1 and CDR2 from the germline V gene are MGHDK and SYGVNS. This CDR3 region has 13 residues. V lost 2 bases, J lost 3 bases, and 6 bases lay in between. In nucleotides, the CDR3 is TGTGCCAGCAGTGAAATCCGGACAGATACGCAGTATTTT. This translates into CASSEIRTDTQYF. Drawing the rest from reference TRBV25-1 and TRBJ2-3, the complete variable domain is EADIYQTPRYLVIGTGKKITLECSQTMGHDKMYWYQQDPGMELHLIHYSYGVNSTEKGDLSSESTVSRIRTEHFPLTLESARPSHTSQYLCASSEIRTDTQYFGPGTRLTVL.

As for this clone: The sample has other DNA sequences that encode this CDR3 too. Here the CDR3 reads CASSRGLPNTGELFF. The CDR3 nucleotides read TGTGCCAGCAGTAGGGGACTACCGAACACCGGGGAGCTGTTTTTT. The chain combines TRBV4-2 with TRBJ2-2, with TRBD2 matching over 7 bases. Per germline, CDR1 LGHNA and CDR2 YNFKEQ. This CDR3 comprises 15 residues. V was clipped by 6 bases and J by 0 bases; unmatched bases: 4.

CDR3 DNA: TGTGCCAGCTCACCAGCGACAGGGACCAAGCCCCAGCATTTT. Amino acid sequence: CASSPATGTKPQHF. The chain joins TRBV18 to TRBJ1-5; 7 bases map to TRBD1. This CDR3 contains 14 residues. Trimming cost V 2 bases and J 8 bases; bases outside gene matches: 6. The germline CDR1 and CDR2 sequences are KGHSH and LQKENI.

The V call is TRBV19, the J call TRBJ2-5; D is undetermined. The V and J ends lost 3 bases and 7 bases respectively, with 12 bases between them. The germline CDR1 and CDR2 sequences are LNHDA and SQIVND (reference sequence). The CDR3 is made up of 13 amino acids. The CDR3 DNA is TGTGCCAGTAGTATTGCCTTGGTCAGGACCCAGTACTTC. It encodes CASSIALVRTQYF.